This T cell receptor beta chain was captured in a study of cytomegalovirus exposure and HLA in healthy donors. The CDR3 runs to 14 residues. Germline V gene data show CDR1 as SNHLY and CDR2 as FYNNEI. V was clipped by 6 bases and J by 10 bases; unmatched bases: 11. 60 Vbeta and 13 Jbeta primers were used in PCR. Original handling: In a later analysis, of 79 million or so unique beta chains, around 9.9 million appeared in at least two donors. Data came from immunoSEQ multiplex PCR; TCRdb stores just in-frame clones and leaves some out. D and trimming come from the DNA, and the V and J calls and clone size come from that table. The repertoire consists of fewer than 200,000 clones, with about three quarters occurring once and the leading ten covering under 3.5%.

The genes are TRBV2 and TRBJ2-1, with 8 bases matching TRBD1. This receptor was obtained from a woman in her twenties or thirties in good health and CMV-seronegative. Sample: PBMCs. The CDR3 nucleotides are TGTGCCAGCAGGGCACAGGGACAGGCGTCCGAGCAGTTCTTC. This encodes CASRAQGQASEQFF.